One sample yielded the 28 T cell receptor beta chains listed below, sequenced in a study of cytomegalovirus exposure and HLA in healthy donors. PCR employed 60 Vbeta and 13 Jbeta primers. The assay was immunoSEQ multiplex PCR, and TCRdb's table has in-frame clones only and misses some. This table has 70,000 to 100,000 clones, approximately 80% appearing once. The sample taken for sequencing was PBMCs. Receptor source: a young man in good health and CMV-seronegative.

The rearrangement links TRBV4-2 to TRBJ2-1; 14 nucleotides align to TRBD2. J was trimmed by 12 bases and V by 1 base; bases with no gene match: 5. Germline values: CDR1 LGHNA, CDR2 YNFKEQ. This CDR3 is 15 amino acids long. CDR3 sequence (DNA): TGTGCCAGCAGCCAAGGGACTAGCGGGGGGTCAAGGCAGTTCTTC. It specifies CASSQGTSGGSRQFF.

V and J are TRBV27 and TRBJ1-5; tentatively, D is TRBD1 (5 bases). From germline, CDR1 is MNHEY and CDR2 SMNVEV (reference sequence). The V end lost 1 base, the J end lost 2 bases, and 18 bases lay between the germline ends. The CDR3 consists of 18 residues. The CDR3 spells CASSLWGGGSVGNQPQHF. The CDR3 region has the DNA TGTGCCAGCAGTTTATGGGGGGGTGGGAGCGTCGGCAATCAGCCCCAGCATTTT.

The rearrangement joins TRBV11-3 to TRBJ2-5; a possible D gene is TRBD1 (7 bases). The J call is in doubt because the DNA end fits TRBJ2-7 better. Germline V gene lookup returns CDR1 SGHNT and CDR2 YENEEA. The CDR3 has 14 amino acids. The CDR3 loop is CASSLNRGGYEQYF. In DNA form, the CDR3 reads TGTGCCAGCAGCTTAAACAGGGGAGGATACGAGCAGTACTTC.

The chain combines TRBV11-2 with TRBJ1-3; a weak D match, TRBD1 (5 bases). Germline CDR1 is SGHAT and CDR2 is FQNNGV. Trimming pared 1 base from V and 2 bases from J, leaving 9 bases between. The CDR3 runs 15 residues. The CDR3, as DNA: TGTGCCAGCAGCTTAGTAGGGGTTACTGGAAACACCATATATTTT. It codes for CASSLVGVTGNTIYF.

The CDR3 spells CASSWAGETQYF. In nucleotides, the CDR3 is TGTGCCAGCAGTTGGGCGGGAGAGACCCAGTACTTC. The chain recombines TRBV6-5 with TRBJ2-5; D may be TRBD2 (5 bases). The CDR3 runs to 12 residues. Per the germline V gene, CDR1 is MNHEY and CDR2 is SVGAGI. Trimming took 4 bases from V and 4 from J, leaving 7 bases between them.

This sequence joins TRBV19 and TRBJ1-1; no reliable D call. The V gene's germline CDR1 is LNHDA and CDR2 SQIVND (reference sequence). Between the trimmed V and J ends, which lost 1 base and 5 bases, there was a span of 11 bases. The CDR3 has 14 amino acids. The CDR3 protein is CASSIGPGSTEAFF. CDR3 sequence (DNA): TGTGCCAGTAGTATAGGGCCAGGTTCTACTGAAGCTTTCTTT.

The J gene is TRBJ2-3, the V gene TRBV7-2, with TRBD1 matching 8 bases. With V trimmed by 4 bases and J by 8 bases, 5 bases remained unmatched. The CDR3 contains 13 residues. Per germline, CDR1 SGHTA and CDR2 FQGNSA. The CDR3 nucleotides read TGTGCCAGCAGCTCGGACAGGGAAGGTACGCAGTATTTT. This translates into CASSSDREGTQYF.

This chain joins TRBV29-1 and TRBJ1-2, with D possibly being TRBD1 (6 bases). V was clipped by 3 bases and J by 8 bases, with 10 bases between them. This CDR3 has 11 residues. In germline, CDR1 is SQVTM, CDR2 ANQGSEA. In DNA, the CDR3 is TGCAGCGTTGACGGGGGGGGCGGCTACACCTTC. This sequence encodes CSVDGGGGYTF.

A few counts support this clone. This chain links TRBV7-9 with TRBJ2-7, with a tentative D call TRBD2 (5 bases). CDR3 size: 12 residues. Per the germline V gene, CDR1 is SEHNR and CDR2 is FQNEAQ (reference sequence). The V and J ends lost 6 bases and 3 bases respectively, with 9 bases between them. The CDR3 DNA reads TGTGCCAGCAGTTCCGGGAACTACGAGCAGTACTTC. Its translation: CASSSGNYEQYF.

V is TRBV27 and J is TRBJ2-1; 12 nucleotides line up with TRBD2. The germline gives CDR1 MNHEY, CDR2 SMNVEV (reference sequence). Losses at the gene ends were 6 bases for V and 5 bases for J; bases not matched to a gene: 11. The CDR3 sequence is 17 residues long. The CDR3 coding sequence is TGTGCCAGCAGGTTTACTTGGACTAGCGGGGCAAACAATGAGCAGTTCTTC. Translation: CASRFTWTSGANNEQFF.

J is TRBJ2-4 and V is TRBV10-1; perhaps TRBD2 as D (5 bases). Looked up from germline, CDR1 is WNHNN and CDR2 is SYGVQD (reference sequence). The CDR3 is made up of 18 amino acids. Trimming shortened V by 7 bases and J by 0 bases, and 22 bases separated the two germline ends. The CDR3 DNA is TGCGCCAGCAATCATCCTGACTCGACTAAGCTAGCCAAAAACATTCAGTACTTC. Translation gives CASNHPDSTKLAKNIQYF.

The CDR3 sequence: CASSLLVGGNEQFF. CDR3 DNA sequence: TGTGCCAGCAGCTTATTAGTGGGGGGCAATGAGCAGTTCTTC. The chain combines TRBV5-6 with TRBJ2-1; TRBD2 might be the D (6 bases). The CDR3 covers 14 residues. CDR1 SGHDT and CDR2 YYEEEE come from the germline V gene. Trimming pared 2 bases from V and 6 bases from J, leaving 12 bases between.

CDR3: CASSPWVAGGTDTQYF. CDR3 bases: TGTGCCAGCAGCCCCTGGGTAGCGGGGGGCACAGATACGCAGTATTTT. V gene TRBV7-2 combines with J gene TRBJ2-3; 9 bases align to TRBD2. V trimming: 5 bases; J trimming: 1 base; junction bases outside the gene matches: 7. Per the germline V gene, CDR1 is SGHTA and CDR2 is FQGNSA. CDR3 length: 16 residues.

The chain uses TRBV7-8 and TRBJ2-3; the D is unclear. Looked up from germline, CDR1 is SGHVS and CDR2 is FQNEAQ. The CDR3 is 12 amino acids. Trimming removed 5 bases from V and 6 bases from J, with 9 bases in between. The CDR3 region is CASSARRDTQYF. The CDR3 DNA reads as TGTGCCAGCAGCGCACGCCGGGATACGCAGTATTTT.

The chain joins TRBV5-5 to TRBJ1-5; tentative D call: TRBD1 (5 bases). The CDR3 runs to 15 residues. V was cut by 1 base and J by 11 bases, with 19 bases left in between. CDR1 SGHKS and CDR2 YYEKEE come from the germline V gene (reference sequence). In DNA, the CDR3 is TGTGCCAGCAGCTTGACCCCGGGGGGTGCCATGGCCCAGCATTTT. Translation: CASSLTPGGAMAQHF.

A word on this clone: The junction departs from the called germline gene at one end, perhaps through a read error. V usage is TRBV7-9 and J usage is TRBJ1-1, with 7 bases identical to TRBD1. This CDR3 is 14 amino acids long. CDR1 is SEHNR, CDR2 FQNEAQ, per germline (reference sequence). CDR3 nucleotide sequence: TGTTCCAGCAGCCCCAGGGGGAAGAACACTGAAGCTTTCTTT. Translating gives CSSSPRGKNTEAFF.

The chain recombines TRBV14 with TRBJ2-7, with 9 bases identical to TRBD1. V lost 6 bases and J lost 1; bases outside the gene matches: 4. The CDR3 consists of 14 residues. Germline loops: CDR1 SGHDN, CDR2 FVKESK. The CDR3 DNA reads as TGTGCCAGCAGGCTCGGACAGGGGTCCTACGAGCAGTACTTC. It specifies CASRLGQGSYEQYF.

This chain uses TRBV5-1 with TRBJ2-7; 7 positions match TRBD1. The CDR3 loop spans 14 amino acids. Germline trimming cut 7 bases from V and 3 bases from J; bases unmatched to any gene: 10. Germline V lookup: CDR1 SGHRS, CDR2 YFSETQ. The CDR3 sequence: CASGMGTAYYEQYF. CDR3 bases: TGCGCCAGCGGAATGGGGACAGCTTACTACGAGCAGTACTTC.

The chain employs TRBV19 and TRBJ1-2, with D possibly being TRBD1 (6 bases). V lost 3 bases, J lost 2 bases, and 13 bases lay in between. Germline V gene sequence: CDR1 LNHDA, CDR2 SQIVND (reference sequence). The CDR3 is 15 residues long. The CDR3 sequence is CASSIPQGLNYGYTF. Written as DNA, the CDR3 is TGTGCCAGTAGTATCCCCCAGGGGCTGAACTATGGCTACACCTTC.

The CDR3 reads CASRSTGGSYEQYF. CDR3 sequence (DNA): TGTGCCAGCAGGTCGACAGGGGGATCCTACGAGCAGTACTTC. The genes are TRBV27 and TRBJ2-7; 9 nucleotides align to TRBD1. The V and J ends lost 6 bases and 1 base, in that order; junction bases with no gene match: 4. Per germline, CDR1 MNHEY and CDR2 SMNVEV (reference sequence). The CDR3 sequence is 14 residues long.

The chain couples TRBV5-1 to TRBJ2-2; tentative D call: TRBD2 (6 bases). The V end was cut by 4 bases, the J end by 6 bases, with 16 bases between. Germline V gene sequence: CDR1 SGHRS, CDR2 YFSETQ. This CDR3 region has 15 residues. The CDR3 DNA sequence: TGCGCCAGCAGCCCTCGACTAGTCAGGTCCGGGGAGCTGTTTTTT. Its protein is CASSPRLVRSGELFF.

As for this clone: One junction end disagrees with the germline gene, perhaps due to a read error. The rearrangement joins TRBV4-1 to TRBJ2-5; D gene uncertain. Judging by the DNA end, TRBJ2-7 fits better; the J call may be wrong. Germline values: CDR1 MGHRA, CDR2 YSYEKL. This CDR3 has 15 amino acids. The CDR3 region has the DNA TGCGTCAGCAGCCAAGTGGTGCTAGGTACCTACGAGCAGTACTTC. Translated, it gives CVSSQVVLGTYEQYF.

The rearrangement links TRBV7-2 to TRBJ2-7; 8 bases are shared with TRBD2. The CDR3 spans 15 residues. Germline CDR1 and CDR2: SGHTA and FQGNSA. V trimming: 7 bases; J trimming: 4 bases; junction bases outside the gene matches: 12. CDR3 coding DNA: TGTGCCAGCAACTCTTGGGCGGGGGGTTCGTACGAGCAGTACTTC. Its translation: CASNSWAGGSYEQYF.

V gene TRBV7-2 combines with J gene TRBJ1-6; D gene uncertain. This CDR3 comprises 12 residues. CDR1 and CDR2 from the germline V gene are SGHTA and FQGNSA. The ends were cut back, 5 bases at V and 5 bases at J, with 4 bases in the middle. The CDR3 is CASSINNSPLHF. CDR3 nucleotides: TGTGCCAGCAGCATCAATAATTCACCCCTCCACTTT.

Here the CDR3 DNA reads TGTGCCAGCAGCTCCGGGACAAGGAACACTGAAGCTTTCTTT. It encodes CASSSGTRNTEAFF. The chain recombines TRBV5-4 with TRBJ1-1; D may be TRBD1 (6 bases). Trimming removed 3 bases from V and 1 base from J, with 10 bases in between. Germline CDR1 and CDR2: SGHNT and YYREEE (reference sequence). The CDR3 loop spans 14 amino acids.

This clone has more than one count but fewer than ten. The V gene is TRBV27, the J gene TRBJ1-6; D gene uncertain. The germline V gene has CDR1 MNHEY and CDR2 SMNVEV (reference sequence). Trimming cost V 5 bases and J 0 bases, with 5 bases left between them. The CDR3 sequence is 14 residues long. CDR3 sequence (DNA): TGTGCCAGCAGTGTGAGCTCCTATAATTCACCCCTCCACTTT. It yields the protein CASSVSSYNSPLHF.

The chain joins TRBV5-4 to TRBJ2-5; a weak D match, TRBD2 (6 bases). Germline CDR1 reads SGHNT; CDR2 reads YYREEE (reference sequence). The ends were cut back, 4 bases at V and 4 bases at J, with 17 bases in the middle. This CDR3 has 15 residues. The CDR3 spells CASSPLWGVGETQYF. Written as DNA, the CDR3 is TGTGCCAGCAGCCCTCTGTGGGGGGTTGGAGAGACCCAGTACTTC.

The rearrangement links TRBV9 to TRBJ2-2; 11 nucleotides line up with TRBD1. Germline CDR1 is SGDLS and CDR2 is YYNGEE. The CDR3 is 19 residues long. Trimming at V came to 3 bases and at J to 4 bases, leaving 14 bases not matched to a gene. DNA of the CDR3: TGTGCCAGCAGCGACAGCGTAGACTCGGACAGGGGGCGCACCGGGGAGCTGTTTTTT. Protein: CASSDSVDSDRGRTGELFF.